The subject of this entry is one T cell receptor beta chain. Data came from immunoSEQ multiplex PCR; TCRdb stores just in-frame clones and leaves some out. The repertoire holds approximately 350,000 clones, with approximately 86% as singletons. This record comes from a study of blood T cell repertoires in COVID-19. The clonotype was recovered from a woman aged 60-70 years with COVID-19, enrolled during active disease. Material: peripheral blood.

CDR3 sequence (DNA): TGTGCCAGCAGCTCCAGTCGGGTGGCAGGGATCAACTATGGCTACACCTTC. Translating it yields CASSSSRVAGINYGYTF. The chain uses TRBV7-8 and TRBJ1-2; a weak D match, TRBD1 (5 bases). Germline V gene data show CDR1 as SGHVS and CDR2 as FQNEAQ. This CDR3 comprises 17 residues. V shed 4 bases and J shed 2 bases, with 20 bases lying between them.